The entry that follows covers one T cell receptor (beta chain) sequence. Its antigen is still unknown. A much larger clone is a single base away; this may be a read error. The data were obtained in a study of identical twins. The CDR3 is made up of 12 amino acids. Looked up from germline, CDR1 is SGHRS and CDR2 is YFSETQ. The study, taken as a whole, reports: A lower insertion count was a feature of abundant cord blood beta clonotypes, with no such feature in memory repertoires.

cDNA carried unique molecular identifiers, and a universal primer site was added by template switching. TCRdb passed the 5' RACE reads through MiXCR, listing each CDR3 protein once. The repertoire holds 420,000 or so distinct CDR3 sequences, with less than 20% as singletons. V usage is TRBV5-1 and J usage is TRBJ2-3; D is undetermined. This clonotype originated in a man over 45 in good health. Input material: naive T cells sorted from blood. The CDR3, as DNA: TGCGCCAGCAGCCTAAGCACGAATACGCGGTATTTT. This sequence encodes CASSLSTNTRYF.